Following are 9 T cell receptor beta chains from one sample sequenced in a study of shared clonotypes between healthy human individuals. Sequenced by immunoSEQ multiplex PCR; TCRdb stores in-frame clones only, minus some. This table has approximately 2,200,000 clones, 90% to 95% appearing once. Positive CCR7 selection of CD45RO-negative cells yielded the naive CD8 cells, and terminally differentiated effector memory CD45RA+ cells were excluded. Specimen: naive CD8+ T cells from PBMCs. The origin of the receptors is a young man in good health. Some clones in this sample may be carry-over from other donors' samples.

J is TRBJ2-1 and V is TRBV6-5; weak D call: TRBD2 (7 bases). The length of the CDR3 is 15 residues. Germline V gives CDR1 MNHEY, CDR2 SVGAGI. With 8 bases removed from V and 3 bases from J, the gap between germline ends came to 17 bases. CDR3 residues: CASSKSGGLYNEQFF. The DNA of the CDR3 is TGTGCCAGCTCAAAGTCCGGGGGGCTCTACAATGAGCAGTTCTTC.

The CDR3 region has the DNA TGTGCCAGCAGCCGAACCACGATTCTAGCGGGTCCCCGGGAGCAGTACTTC. It codes for CASSRTTILAGPREQYF. The chain joins TRBV28 to TRBJ2-7; 8 bases are a match to TRBD2. The CDR3 runs 17 residues. With V trimmed by 6 bases and J by 7 bases, 20 bases remained unmatched. CDR1 is MDHEN and CDR2 is SYDVKM in the germline V gene.

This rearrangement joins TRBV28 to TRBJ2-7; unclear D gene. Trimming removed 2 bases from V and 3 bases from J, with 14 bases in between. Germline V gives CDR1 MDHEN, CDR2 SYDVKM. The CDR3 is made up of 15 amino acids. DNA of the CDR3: TGTGCCAGCAGTTTAACCCCCAGTCGCGACTACGAGCAGTACTTC. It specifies CASSLTPSRDYEQYF.

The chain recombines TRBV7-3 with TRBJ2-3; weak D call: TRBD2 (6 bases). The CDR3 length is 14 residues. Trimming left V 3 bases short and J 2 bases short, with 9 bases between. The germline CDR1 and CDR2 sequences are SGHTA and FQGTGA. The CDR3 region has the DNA TGTGCCAGCAGCTTGGGACTCCTCACAGATACGCAGTATTTT. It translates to CASSLGLLTDTQYF.

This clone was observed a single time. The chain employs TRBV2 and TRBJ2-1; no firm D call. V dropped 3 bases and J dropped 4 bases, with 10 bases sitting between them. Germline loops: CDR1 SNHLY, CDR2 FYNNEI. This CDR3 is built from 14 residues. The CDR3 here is CASSEGRTYNEQFF. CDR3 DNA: TGTGCCAGCAGTGAGGGCAGAACATACAATGAGCAGTTCTTC.

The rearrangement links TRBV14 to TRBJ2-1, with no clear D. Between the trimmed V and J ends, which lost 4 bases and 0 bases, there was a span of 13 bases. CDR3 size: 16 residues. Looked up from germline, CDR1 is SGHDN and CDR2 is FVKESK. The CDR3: CASSLKPWSSYNEQFF. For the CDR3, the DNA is TGTGCCAGCAGCCTAAAACCTTGGAGCTCCTACAATGAGCAGTTCTTC.

The CDR3, as DNA: TGCGCCAGCAGCCAAGAAGTCCGCCCCGGGGAGCAGTACTTC. It is translated as CASSQEVRPGEQYF. The chain carries TRBV4-1 and TRBJ2-7, with D unresolved. This CDR3 has 14 residues. Trimming pared 0 bases from V and 7 bases from J, leaving 13 bases between. Germline values: CDR1 MGHRA, CDR2 YSYEKL.

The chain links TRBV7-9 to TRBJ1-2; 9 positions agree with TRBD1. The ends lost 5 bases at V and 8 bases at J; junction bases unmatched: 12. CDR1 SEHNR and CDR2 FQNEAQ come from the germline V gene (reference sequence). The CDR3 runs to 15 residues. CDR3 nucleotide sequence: TGTGCCAGCAGCGTGGGACAGGGATCCCCCCGAGGCTACACCTTC. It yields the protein CASSVGQGSPRGYTF.

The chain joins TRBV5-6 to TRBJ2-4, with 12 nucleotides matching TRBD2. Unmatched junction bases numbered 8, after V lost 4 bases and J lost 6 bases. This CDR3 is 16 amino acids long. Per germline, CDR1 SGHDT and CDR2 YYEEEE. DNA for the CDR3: TGTGCCAGCAGCCCAAGACTAGCGGGAGTCACAAACATTCAGTACTTC. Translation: CASSPRLAGVTNIQYF.